This T cell receptor beta chain was captured by sequencing in a study of T-cell reconstitution after alpha-beta-depleted transplantation in children (TCRdb year 2016). Notes on the research overall: T-cell immune reconstitution after TCRalphabeta/CD19-depleted allogeneic hematopoietic cell transplantation in children was quantitatively tracked in the study by means of TCR repertoire profiling.

Study-level results and caveats: About two months after transplant, the apparently early recovery of alphabetaT-cell counts reportedly depended on just several hundred clones that had expanded rapidly and came from non-depleted graft cells. The high TCRbeta diversity at day 60 in some patients was ascribed to recipient T cells and intrathymic progenitors that had survived conditioning. Over subsequent months, a decline in hyperexpanded clone frequencies was noted, and after one year, T-cell counts and TCRbeta diversity were mostly ascribed to newly produced T cells.

The library was obtained by PCR. Sequenced on an Illumina HiSeq 2500. To normalize quantification of the TCRbeta repertoire, the TCR libraries were built with molecular barcoding that relied on unique molecular identifiers. TCRdb itself trimmed the public reads at Q25 with fastp, ran MiXCR and retained productive beta chains. Duplicate CDR3 protein sequences are folded into a single record with the most common DNA and genes. A total of just under 350,000 distinct CDR3 sequences appear in this sample, around 15% of them only once. In total, the top ten clones hold around 38% of the sample. Counted from cysteine to phenylalanine, this CDR3 has 13 amino acids. Only the CDR3 DNA stays, 39 bases, in frame from base 1. CDR1 and CDR2 are read off the germline V gene (reference sequence) as GTSNPN and SVGIG. V is pruned by 5 bases and J by 2 bases, leaving 4 bases of the junction without a gene match. Remarks on this clonotype: Its antigen remains undetermined. No per-base quality is available; no much larger clone lies one base away.

The meaning of the sample's treatment or condition label: allogeneic hematopoietic cell transplantation with graft depleted of TCRalphabeta T cells and CD19 B cells. TCRalphabeta/CD19-depleted allogeneic hematopoietic cell grafts were given to the transplant recipients, all of whom were children. This clonotype was obtained from a male patient between 2 and 10 years old who had a stem cell transplant for acute lymphoblastic leukemia, so the T cells may come from the graft donor. Sequencing was performed on PBMCs, mostly from graft donor cells, taken 360 days after TCRalphabeta/CD19-depleted stem cell transplant. The receptor chain draws on TRBV30 and TRBJ2-5, with 8 bases matching TRBD1. The nucleotide sequence reads as follows: TGTGCCTGGGCGCACAGGGGGCAAGAGACCCAGTACTTC. The resulting protein is CAWAHRGQETQYF.